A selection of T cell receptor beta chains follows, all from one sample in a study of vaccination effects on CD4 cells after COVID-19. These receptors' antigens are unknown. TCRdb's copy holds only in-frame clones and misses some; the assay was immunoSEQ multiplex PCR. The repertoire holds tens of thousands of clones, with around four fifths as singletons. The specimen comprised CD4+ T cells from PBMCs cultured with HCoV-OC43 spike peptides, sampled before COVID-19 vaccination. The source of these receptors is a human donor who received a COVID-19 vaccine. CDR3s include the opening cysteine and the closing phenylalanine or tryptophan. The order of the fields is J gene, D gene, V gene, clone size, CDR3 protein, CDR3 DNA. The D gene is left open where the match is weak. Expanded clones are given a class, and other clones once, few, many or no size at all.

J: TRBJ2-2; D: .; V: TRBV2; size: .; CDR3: CASRVIWTTGELFF; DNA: TGTGCCAGCAGGGTAATTTGGACCACCGGGGAGCTGTTTTTT
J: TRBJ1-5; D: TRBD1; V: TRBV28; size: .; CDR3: CASSFGPTGLSQPQHF; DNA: TGTGCCAGCAGTTTCGGACCGACAGGGTTAAGTCAGCCCCAGCATTTT
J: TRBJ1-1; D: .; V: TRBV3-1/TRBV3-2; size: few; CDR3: CASSRLRGGSTEAFF; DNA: TGTGCCAGCAGCCGCCTGAGGGGAGGGTCCACTGAAGCTTTCTTT
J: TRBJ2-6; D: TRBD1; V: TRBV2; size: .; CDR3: CASRTDRAGANVLTF; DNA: TGTGCCAGCAGGACGGACAGGGCTGGGGCCAACGTCCTGACTTTC
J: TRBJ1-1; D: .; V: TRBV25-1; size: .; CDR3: CASTPRDRGVAFF; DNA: TGTGCCAGCACCCCCCGGGACCGAGGGGTAGCTTTCTTT
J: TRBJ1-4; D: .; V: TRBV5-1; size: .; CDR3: CASSLSGGRDEKLFF; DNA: TGCGCCAGCAGCTTGTCTGGGGGGCGGGATGAAAAACTGTTTTTT
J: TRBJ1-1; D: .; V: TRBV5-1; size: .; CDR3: CASSLRQGGTEAFF; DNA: TGCGCCAGCAGCTTGAGGCAGGGTGGCACTGAAGCTTTCTTT
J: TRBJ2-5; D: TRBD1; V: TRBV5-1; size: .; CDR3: CASSLGDRRQETQYF; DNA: TGCGCCAGCAGCTTGGGGGACAGGCGGCAAGAGACCCAGTACTTC
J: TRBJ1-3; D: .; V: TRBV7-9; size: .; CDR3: CASSERPSSGNTIYF; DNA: TGTGCCAGCAGCGAGAGACCCAGCTCTGGAAACACCATATATTTT
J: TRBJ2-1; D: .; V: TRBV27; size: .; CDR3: CASDDTILSPCREQFF; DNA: TGTGCCAGCGACGACACAATCTTGTCCCCGTGCAGGGAGCAGTTCTTC
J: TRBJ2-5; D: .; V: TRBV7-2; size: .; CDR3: CASSLATGRVETQYF; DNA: TGTGCCAGCAGCTTAGCGACAGGGAGGGTAGAGACCCAGTACTTC
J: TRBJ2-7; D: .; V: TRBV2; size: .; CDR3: CASSVGTTLYEQYF; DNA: TGTGCCAGCAGTGTTGGGACCACCCTCTACGAGCAGTACTTC
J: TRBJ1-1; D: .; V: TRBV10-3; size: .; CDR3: CAISESRSTEAFF; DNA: TGTGCCATCAGTGAGTCGAGGTCAACTGAAGCTTTCTTT
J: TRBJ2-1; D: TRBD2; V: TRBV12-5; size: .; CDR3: CASGLAPIPGLAGGPTSGNEQFF; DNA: TGTGCTAGTGGTTTGGCACCCATCCCCGGACTAGCGGGGGGGCCAACCTCTGGGAATGAGCAGTTCTTC
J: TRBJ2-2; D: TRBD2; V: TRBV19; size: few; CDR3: CASSASSGRATGELFF; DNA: TGTGCCAGTAGTGCCTCGAGCGGGAGAGCCACCGGGGAGCTGTTTTTT
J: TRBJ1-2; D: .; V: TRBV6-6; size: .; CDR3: CASSYRRQDGYTF; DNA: TGTGCCAGCAGTTACCGAAGACAAGATGGCTACACCTTC
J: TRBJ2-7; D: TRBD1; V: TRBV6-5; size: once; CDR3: CASSYSRQGSYEQYF; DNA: TGTGCCAGCAGTTACTCCAGACAGGGGTCCTACGAGCAGTACTTC
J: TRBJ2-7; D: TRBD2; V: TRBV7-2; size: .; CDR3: CASSLTASGRRTYEQYF; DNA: TGTGCCAGCAGCTTAACGGCTAGCGGGAGGCGGACCTACGAGCAGTACTTC
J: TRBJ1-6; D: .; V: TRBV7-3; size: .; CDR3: CASSTRVHNSPLHF; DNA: TGTGCCAGCAGCACCAGGGTCCATAATTCACCCCTCCACTTT
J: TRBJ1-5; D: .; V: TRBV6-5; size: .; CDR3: CASRWELSNQPQHF; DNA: TGTGCCAGCAGATGGGAACTTAGCAATCAGCCCCAGCATTTT
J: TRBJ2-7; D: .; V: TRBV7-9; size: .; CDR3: CASSLTPYEQYF; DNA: TGTGCCAGCAGCTTAACCCCCTACGAGCAGTACTTC
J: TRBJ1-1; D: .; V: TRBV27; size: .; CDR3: CASNRQGPNTEAFF; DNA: TGTGCCAGCAACCGGCAGGGCCCGAACACTGAAGCTTTCTTT
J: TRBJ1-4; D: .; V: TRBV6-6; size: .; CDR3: CASSSDLTTNEKLFF; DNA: TGTGCCAGCAGCTCAGACCTAACAACTAATGAAAAACTGTTTTTT
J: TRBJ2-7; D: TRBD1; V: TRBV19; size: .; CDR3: CASSIGTGYYEQYF; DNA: TGTGCCAGTAGTATAGGGACAGGCTACTACGAGCAGTACTTC
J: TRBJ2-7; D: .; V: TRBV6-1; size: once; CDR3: CASSEAHHEQYF; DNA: TGTGCCAGCAGTGAAGCGCACCACGAGCAGTACTTC
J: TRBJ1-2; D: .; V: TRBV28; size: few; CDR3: CASRLTNYGYTF; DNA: TGTGCCAGCAGACTGACTAACTATGGCTACACCTTC
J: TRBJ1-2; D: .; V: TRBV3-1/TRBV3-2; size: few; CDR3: CASSLGGSYGYTF; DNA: TGTGCCAGCAGCCTTGGCGGGAGCTATGGCTACACCTTC
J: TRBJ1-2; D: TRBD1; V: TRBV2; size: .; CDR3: CASRTPGTAVGYTF; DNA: TGTGCCAGCAGGACACCCGGGACAGCGGTTGGCTACACCTTC
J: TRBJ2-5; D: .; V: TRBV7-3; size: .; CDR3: CASSLFGSGKETQYF; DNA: TGTGCCAGCAGCCTATTCGGGTCGGGGAAGGAGACCCAGTACTTC
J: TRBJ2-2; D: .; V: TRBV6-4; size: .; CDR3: CASSEVGTGELFF; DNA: TGTGCCAGCAGTGAGGTGGGCACCGGGGAGCTGTTTTTT
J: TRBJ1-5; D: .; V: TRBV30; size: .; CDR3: CAWSDWQGNQPQHF; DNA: TGTGCCTGGAGTGATTGGCAGGGTAATCAGCCCCAGCATTTT
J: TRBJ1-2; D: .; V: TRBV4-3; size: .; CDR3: CASSQDPSSTNYGYTF; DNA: TGCGCCAGCAGCCAAGATCCCAGTTCCACTAACTATGGCTACACCTTC
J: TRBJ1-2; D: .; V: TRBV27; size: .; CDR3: CASSLYGEPGYTF; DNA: TGTGCCAGCAGTTTGTACGGGGAACCTGGCTACACCTTC
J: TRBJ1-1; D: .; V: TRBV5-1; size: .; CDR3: CATQASQNTEAFF; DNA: TGCGCCACCCAAGCCTCCCAGAACACTGAAGCTTTCTTT
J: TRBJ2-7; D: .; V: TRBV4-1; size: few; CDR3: CASSQDSFVEQYF; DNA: TGCGCCAGCAGCCAAGATAGTTTTGTGGAGCAGTACTTC
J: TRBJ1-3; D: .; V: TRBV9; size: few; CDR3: CASSVRGRTGNTIYF; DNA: TGTGCCAGCAGCGTCAGGGGACGTACTGGAAACACCATATATTTT
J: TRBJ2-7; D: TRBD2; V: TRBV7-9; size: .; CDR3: CASSPGGLAGGYEQYF; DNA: TGTGCCAGCAGCCCAGGCGGACTAGCGGGGGGGTACGAGCAGTACTTC
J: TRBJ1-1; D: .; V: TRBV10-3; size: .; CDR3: CAISGDGTEAFF; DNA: TGTGCCATCAGTGGCGATGGCACTGAAGCTTTCTTT
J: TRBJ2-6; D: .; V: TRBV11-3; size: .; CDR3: CASSRQGANVLTF; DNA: TGTGCCAGCAGCCGACAGGGGGCCAACGTCCTGACTTTC
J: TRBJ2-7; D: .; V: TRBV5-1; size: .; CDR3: CASSSGSYEQYF; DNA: TGCGCCAGCAGTTCAGGGTCCTACGAGCAGTACTTC